This TCR beta chain was recorded in a study of T-cell memory formation after mild COVID-19. Regarding the study as a whole: The study found contracting CD4+ clones mainly in CM and EM and contracting CD8+ clones in EMRA. Day 37-peaking second-wave clones had unconfirmed SARS-CoV-2 specificity.

This clonotype has ten or more counts. The antigen is unknown. The ends were cut back, 7 bases at V and 4 bases at J, with 16 bases in the middle. Looked up from germline, CDR1 is SQVTM and CDR2 is ANQGSEA. The CDR3 length is 13 residues. TCRdb re-derived calls from the 5' RACE reads in MiXCR, one entry per CDR3 protein. The sample lists about 240,000 distinct CDR3 sequences, roughly 9.4% seen once, with roughly a fifth in the top ten. The TCR originated in a man between 18 and 29 years old who had mild COVID-19 (a few samples of this study predate the infection). Cell type and time point are not known. The rearrangement uses TRBV29-1 and TRBJ1-2, with D unresolved. The sample taken for sequencing was PBMCs or a T cell subset sorted from them (not recorded which). The CDR3 DNA sequence: TGCAGCGCCGTAACAGAGAATCTCTATGGCTACACCTTC. Its translation: CSAVTENLYGYTF.